This T cell receptor (beta chain) was retrieved from a study of beta chain features in type 1 diabetes. Germline V gene data show CDR1 as SGHRS and CDR2 as YFSETQ. Losses at the gene ends were 4 bases for V and 8 bases for J; bases not matched to a gene: 7. This CDR3 spans 14 amino acids. Sequencing targeted expressed TCRB transcripts, as all isolated RNA had been reverse transcribed. Data came from immunoSEQ multiplex PCR; TCRdb stores just in-frame clones and leaves some out. The table lists 150,000 to 160,000 clones, around 10% of them singletons, with 2% to 2.5% in the top ten. The specimen sequenced was central memory CD4+ T cells from blood. The rearrangement links TRBV5-1 to TRBJ1-4, with 8 bases fitting TRBD1. This TCR derives from a man between 18 and 35 years old in good health. Here the CDR3 reads CASSGQGVGEKLFF. DNA for the CDR3: TGCGCCAGCAGCGGACAGGGCGTTGGGGAAAAACTGTTTTTT.